A selection of T cell receptor beta chains follows, all from one sample in a study of beta chain features in type 1 diabetes. Produced via immunoSEQ multiplex PCR; TCRdb's table is partial and in-frame only. The table shows about 13,000 clones, with 45% to 50% occurring only once. The specimen sequenced was stem cell memory CD4+ T cells from blood. These receptors were collected from a man aged 18 to 35 in good health. The CDR3 runs from the conserved cysteine through the conserved F or W. D genes are given only for firm matches. Expanded clones get a size class; other rows say once, few or many, or leave the size out.

D	V	J	size	DNA	CDR3
NA	TRBV21-1	TRBJ1-1	NA	TGTGCCAGCAGCAATAGACAGGGGGAAGACACTGAAGCTTTCTTT	CASSNRQGEDTEAFF
TRBD1	TRBV11-2	TRBJ2-7	few	TGTGCCAGCAGCCCGGACAGGGGAGGGTACGAGCAGTACTTC	CASSPDRGGYEQYF
NA	TRBV29-1	TRBJ1-2	NA	TGCAGCGTTGAAGGCAGGGCGAGTAACTATGGCTACACCTTC	CSVEGRASNYGYTF
TRBD1	TRBV29-1	TRBJ2-1	NA	TGCAGCGCCGGGACAGGGCCCGATGAGCAGTTCTTC	CSAGTGPDEQFF
TRBD1	TRBV10-2	TRBJ2-1	NA	TGCGCCAGCAGTGGGGACAGGGGGCTCGATGAGCAGTTCTTC	CASSGDRGLDEQFF
TRBD1	TRBV18	TRBJ2-7	few	TGTGCCAGCTCACTCCAGACAGGGGCTAGCTCCTACGAGCAGTACTTC	CASSLQTGASSYEQYF
NA	TRBV7-2	TRBJ2-5	NA	TGTGCCAGCAGACAAGGGGGAGAGACCCAGTACTTC	CASRQGGETQYF
TRBD1	TRBV7-2	TRBJ2-1	few	TGTGCCAGCAGCTCCAGGGGGACAGTTTTTTACAATGAGCAGTTCTTC	CASSSRGTVFYNEQFF
NA	TRBV7-2	TRBJ1-4	once	TGTGCCAGCACCCCCGCAGGGGCAAATAATGAAAAACTGTTTTTT	CASTPAGANNEKLFF
NA	TRBV7-9	TRBJ2-7	NA	TGTGCCAGCAGCCAAGAATCTGGCAGGGCATCTGAGCAGTACTTC	CASSQESGRASEQYF
NA	TRBV6-6	TRBJ1-4	once	TGTGCCAGCAGAACAGAGAATGAAAAACTGTTTTTT	CASRTENEKLFF
TRBD1	TRBV11-2	TRBJ2-5	NA	TGTGCCAGCAGTAACGACAGGGGGAGTCAGACCCAGTACTTC	CASSNDRGSQTQYF
NA	TRBV7-2	TRBJ2-5	few	TGTGCCAGCAGCTTAAGCCCCACCGGGGAGACCCAGTACTTC	CASSLSPTGETQYF
TRBD2	TRBV7-2	TRBJ2-7	NA	TGTGCCAGCAGCTACACCTATCGGGGGGGCTACGAGCAGTACTTC	CASSYTYRGGYEQYF
NA	TRBV25-1	TRBJ2-7	few	TGTGCCAGCAGTGTCGCAGGGGTGGGAGAGCAGTACTTC	CASSVAGVGEQYF
NA	TRBV5-4	TRBJ2-5	once	TGTGCCAGCAGCTTGGCGGTACTCCAAGAGACCCAGTACTTC	CASSLAVLQETQYF
TRBD1	TRBV25-1	TRBJ1-2	few	TGTGCCAGCAGCGACCAGACAGGGGCTGGCTACACCTTC	CASSDQTGAGYTF
NA	TRBV5-1	TRBJ2-1	few	TGCGCCAGCAGCCCCCTGGTTGGGAGTGAGCAGTTCTTC	CASSPLVGSEQFF
TRBD2	TRBV7-8	TRBJ2-2	NA	TGTGCCAGCACCTCACTGACTAGCGGGGTTTTGTTTTCCGGGGAGCTGTTTTTT	CASTSLTSGVLFSGELFF
TRBD1	TRBV28	TRBJ2-7	NA	TGTGCCAGCAGTTCTCGGGACAGGGGGCCGTACGAGCAGTACTTC	CASSSRDRGPYEQYF
TRBD2	TRBV7-2	TRBJ2-5	NA	TGTGCCAGCACCTCTTCCCCGGGACTAGCGGGGGGGCGACAAGAGACCCAGTACTTC	CASTSSPGLAGGRQETQYF
NA	TRBV7-2	TRBJ2-7	few	TGTGCCAGCAGCTTAGGTCAGGGGTCCCACGAGCAGTACTTC	CASSLGQGSHEQYF
NA	TRBV4-2	TRBJ2-3	NA	TGTGCCAGCAGCCAAGATCCCGCAGATACGCAGTATTTT	CASSQDPADTQYF
NA	TRBV19	TRBJ1-6	NA	TGTGCCAGTAGTATAGGAAGAGGTGACAATTCACCCCTCCACTTT	CASSIGRGDNSPLHF
NA	TRBV27	TRBJ1-2	NA	TGTGCCAGCAAAGATACAGGGTTCCCTAATAACTATGGCTACACCTTC	CASKDTGFPNNYGYTF
TRBD1	TRBV18	TRBJ2-7	NA	TGTGCCAGCTCACCGTCCGGGACAGGGGGGAATTACGAGCAGTACTTC	CASSPSGTGGNYEQYF
TRBD2	TRBV9	TRBJ2-7	NA	TGTGCCAGCAGCGTAGCCAGCGGGGGGGCCTCCTACGAGCAGTACTTC	CASSVASGGASYEQYF
TRBD1	TRBV5-1	TRBJ2-7	few	TGCGCCAGCAGCCTAGGACAGGGGGCCTCCTACGAGCAGTACTTC	CASSLGQGASYEQYF
TRBD1	TRBV7-2	TRBJ2-7	NA	TGTGCCAGCAGCTTCCAGGGGGCGAGGGAGGAGCAGTACTTC	CASSFQGAREEQYF
TRBD2	TRBV25-1	TRBJ2-7	NA	TGTGCCAGCAGTGAATCCGCCTTGGGACTAGTCAGCTCCTACGAGCAGTACTTC	CASSESALGLVSSYEQYF
TRBD2	TRBV5-4	TRBJ2-3	few	TGTGCCAGCAGCTTGGTGAATAGCGGGGGATTTAGCACAGATACGCAGTATTTT	CASSLVNSGGFSTDTQYF